The 3 T cell receptor beta chains in this list originate from one sample, sequenced in a study of blood T cell repertoires in COVID-19. The table came from immunoSEQ multiplex PCR; TCRdb's copy has only in-frame clones and leaves some out. The table lists some 390,000 clones, roughly nine tenths of them singletons. The sequenced sample was PBMCs or T cells enriched from blood (not recorded which). Receptor source: a young man who had recovered from COVID-19.

The J gene is TRBJ1-2, the V gene TRBV10-3, with no clear D. The CDR3 sequence is 13 residues long. The V end was cut by 10 bases, the J end by 8 bases, with 20 bases between. The germline V gene encodes CDR1 ENHRY and CDR2 SYGVKD. The CDR3 bases are TGTGCCACAGAAGAAGGAATCTCGGGGGGCTACACCTTC. Encoded protein: CATEEGISGGYTF.

The chain links TRBV18 to TRBJ2-1; weak D call: TRBD2 (5 bases). The CDR3 consists of 15 residues. V was trimmed by 0 bases and J by 6 bases, leaving 12 bases between them. Germline V CDR1 and CDR2: KGHSH, LQKENI. Written as DNA, the CDR3 is TGTGCCAGCTCACCACCGGCAGCCCGGGGCAATGAGCAGTTCTTC. Protein product: CASSPPAARGNEQFF. The complete variable domain, with remaining parts taken from reference TRBV18 and TRBJ2-1, reads NAGVMQNPRHLVRRRGQEARLRCSPMKGHSHVYWYRQLPEEGLKFMVYLQKENIIDESGMPKERFSAEFPKEGPSILRIQQVVRGDSAAYFCASSPPAARGNEQFFGPGTRLTVL.

The J gene is TRBJ1-3, the V gene TRBV29-1; 7 bases match TRBD1. CDR1 is SQVTM and CDR2 is ANQGSEA in the germline V gene. Losses at the gene ends were 6 bases for V and 4 bases for J; bases not matched to a gene: 6. The CDR3 totals 13 residues. Here the CDR3 reads CSVQTGYGNTIYF. The DNA of the CDR3 is TGCAGCGTGCAGACAGGGTACGGAAACACCATATATTTT.